The text below deals with one T cell receptor beta chain. Its binding antigen is unknown. Per-base quality was not reported, and no clone a single base away is much larger than it. V trim: 0 bases; J trim: 7 bases; unmatched bases: 11. Including the terminal cysteine and phenylalanine, the CDR3 comprises 17 residues. The kept DNA is CDR3 alone, 51 bases in frame from the first base. The germline V gene (reference sequence) specifies LNHNV as CDR1 and YYDKDF as CDR2. The instrument was an Illumina HiSeq 1500. In-frame beta chains were kept once TCRdb had trimmed the public reads at Q25 with fastp and called clones with MiXCR. Every CDR3 protein is listed once, alongside the most common genes and DNA of its rows. The sample table lists roughly 500,000 distinct CDR3 sequences, about 11% of them with a count of one. The biggest ten clones account for 10% of the sample. This specimen comes from a study of T cell repertoires in cytomegalovirus infection (dated by TCRdb to between 2019 and 2020). Regarding the complete study: Donor HLA type was relevant to the analysis, because carriage of CMV infection together with the matching HLA type was indicated by public TCR beta signatures.

Findings and caveats that apply to the study as a whole: Carriers of CMV infection plus the relevant HLA type were discriminated by the cumulative frequency of public TCR beta family members in the study cohort and in an independent roughly 370-donor cohort. The ex vivo response was dominated by HLA-C-restricted CMV-specific TCR beta clonotypes, and the single most frequent clonotype in two of eight donors was supplied by these HLA-C-restricted clonotypes.

This TCR derives from a human donor in good health (CMV status not recorded). Some clones in this sample may be carry-over from other donors' samples. Sample: PBMCs. The receptor chain draws on TRBV15 and TRBJ1-5; 8 nucleotides in the junction match TRBD1. The CDR3 region reads CATSRDGAQGEYQPQHF. The nucleotides read TGTGCCACCAGCAGAGATGGGGCACAGGGGGAGTACCAGCCCCAGCATTTT.